The T cell receptor beta chain described here comes from a study of early T cells in non-severe SARS-CoV-2 infection. Note on this clonotype: A much bigger clone sits one base away, suggesting this may be a read error.

TCRdb independently ran MiXCR on the 5' RACE reads; one entry per CDR3 protein. The sample has 35,000 to 45,000 distinct CDR3 sequences, less than 5% seen once; the top ten hold more than 8.5%. CDR3 length: 15 residues. CDR1 is SGHTA and CDR2 is FQGNSA in the germline V gene. Trimming cost V 9 bases and J 0 bases, with 16 bases left between them. This receptor was taken from an adult who was a healthcare worker with PCR-confirmed SARS-CoV-2 infection or an uninfected control (not recorded which). Sequenced material: whole blood. The chain carries TRBV7-2 and TRBJ2-3; D perhaps matches TRBD2 (6 bases). The DNA of the CDR3 is TGTGCCAGAAGCGTCACTAGCCCCAGCACAGATACGCAGTATTTT. It specifies CARSVTSPSTDTQYF. Full variable domain (missing parts from reference TRBV7-2 and TRBJ2-3): GAGVSQSPSNKVTEKGKDVELRCDPISGHTALYWYRQSLGQGLEFLIYFQGNSAPDKSGLPSDRFSAERTGGSVSTLTIQRTQQEDSAVYLCARSVTSPSTDTQYFGPGTRLTVL.